These 28 T cell receptor beta chains came from one sample sequenced in a study of T cells after yellow fever vaccination. TCRdb used MiXCR to reprocess the 5' RACE reads, holding one entry per CDR3 protein. Found here are around 300,000 distinct CDR3 sequences, around 4.4% of them singletons; the top ten hold roughly a fifth. The material was PBMCs, obtained 15 days after the yellow fever booster vaccination. These receptors all come from a man between 18 and 35 years old who received the YFV17D yellow fever vaccine.

The genes are TRBV19 and TRBJ1-5, with D maybe TRBD1 (6 bases). The CDR3 sequence is 14 residues long. From germline, CDR1 is LNHDA and CDR2 SQIVND (reference sequence). V was trimmed by 7 bases and J by 6 bases, leaving 16 bases between them. The CDR3 loop is CASIGQGRFQPQHF. Written as DNA, the CDR3 is TGTGCCAGTATCGGGCAGGGGAGGTTTCAGCCCCAGCATTTT. The full variable domain, its missing parts supplied by reference TRBV19 and TRBJ1-5, is DGGITQSPKYLFRKEGQNVTLSCEQNLNHDAMYWYRQDPGQGLRLIYYSQIVNDFQKGDIAEGYSVSREKKESFPLTVTSAQKNPTAFYLCASIGQGRFQPQHFGDGTRLSIL.

This clonotype has a handful of counts. J is TRBJ1-1 and V is TRBV19; weak D call: TRBD1 (5 bases). The length of the CDR3 is 12 residues. In germline, CDR1 is LNHDA, CDR2 SQIVND (reference sequence). V dropped 7 bases and J dropped 5 bases, with 11 bases sitting between them. CDR3 coding DNA: TGTGCCAGTATCCGATGGGGGACTGAAGCTTTCTTT. It specifies CASIRWGTEAFF. The full variable domain, completed using reference TRBV19 and TRBJ1-1, is DGGITQSPKYLFRKEGQNVTLSCEQNLNHDAMYWYRQDPGQGLRLIYYSQIVNDFQKGDIAEGYSVSREKKESFPLTVTSAQKNPTAFYLCASIRWGTEAFFGQGTRLTVV.

This clonotype showed up many times. The V and J genes are TRBV4-1 and TRBJ1-5, with a tentative D call TRBD1 (5 bases). CDR1 is MGHRA and CDR2 is YSYEKL in the germline V gene. The CDR3 loop spans 13 amino acids. Trimming took 1 base from V and 5 from J, leaving 6 bases between them. In nucleotides, the CDR3 is TGCGCCAGCAGCCAAGCGGGGGATCAGCCCCAGCATTTT. Its translation: CASSQAGDQPQHF.

This clonotype was seen ten or more times. The chain combines TRBV5-1 with TRBJ2-1; TRBD2 agrees at 7 bases. The ends lost 4 bases at V and 2 bases at J; junction bases unmatched: 3. This CDR3 has 14 amino acids. Germline assignment: CDR1 SGHRS and CDR2 YFSETQ. The CDR3 sequence is CASSPGTTYNEQFF. CDR3 nucleotide sequence: TGCGCCAGCAGCCCCGGGACTACCTACAATGAGCAGTTCTTC.

This chain links TRBV5-6 with TRBJ2-7; D is ambiguous. The V end lost 3 bases, the J end lost 4 bases, and 5 bases lay between the germline ends. The CDR3 runs to 11 residues. CDR1 and CDR2 (germline): SGHDT, YYEEEE. The DNA of the CDR3 is TGTGCCAGCAGCTCAATGTACGAGCAGTACTTC. Protein product: CASSSMYEQYF.

This clonotype occurred many times. The chain is built from TRBV12-3 or TRBV12-4 and TRBJ1-2; D might be TRBD1 (5 bases). The CDR3 extends over 11 amino acids. V lost 2 bases to trimming and J lost 11 bases, with 9 bases between them. The CDR3 bases are TGTGCCAGCAGTTTATGGGGCGGGTACACCTTC. This translates into CASSLWGGYTF.

This clonotype appeared many times. CDR3 in amino acids: CASSQGLAGGLHTGELFF. DNA of the CDR3: TGCGCCAGCAGCCAGGGACTAGCGGGGGGTCTTCACACCGGGGAGCTGTTTTTT. The rearrangement uses TRBV4-3 and TRBJ2-2; TRBD2 agrees at 15 bases. The CDR3 contains 18 residues. Germline CDR1 and CDR2: LGHNA and YSLEER. V lost 3 bases and J lost 3; bases outside the gene matches: 5.

The rearrangement uses TRBV4-3 and TRBJ1-5; 7 bases are shared with TRBD1. The V and J ends lost 0 bases and 2 bases, in that order; junction bases with no gene match: 4. Germline values: CDR1 LGHNA, CDR2 YSLEER. The CDR3 covers 16 residues. The CDR3 sequence: CASSQDFGTGNQPQHF. The CDR3 coding sequence is TGCGCCAGCAGCCAAGATTTCGGGACAGGCAATCAGCCCCAGCATTTT.

Many counts were recorded for this clonotype. The gene calls are TRBV3-1 and TRBJ2-2, with 11 bases fitting TRBD2. This CDR3 has 17 amino acids. V shed 4 bases and J 4 bases; nucleotides not matched to a gene: 8. Germline V lookup: CDR1 LGHDT, CDR2 YNNKEL (reference sequence). CDR3 sequence reads: CASSPHTSGGVTGELFF. CDR3 DNA sequence: TGTGCCAGCAGCCCTCATACTAGCGGGGGCGTCACCGGGGAGCTGTTTTTT.

This clonotype showed up just a few times. The rearrangement joins TRBV7-8 to TRBJ2-5; no reliable D call. V lost 5 bases and J 5 bases, leaving 15 bases between the germline ends. This CDR3 is built from 14 residues. Looked up from germline, CDR1 is SGHVS and CDR2 is FQNEAQ. CDR3: CASSPRALGETQYF. In DNA form, the CDR3 reads TGTGCCAGCAGCCCTAGGGCCTTGGGGGAGACCCAGTACTTC.

There are many counts of this clonotype. The CDR3 sequence: CSASKETQYF. CDR3 DNA: TGCAGTGCTTCCAAAGAGACCCAGTACTTC. V and J are TRBV20-1 and TRBJ2-5; D call uncertain. Germline lookup yields CDR1 DFQATT and CDR2 SNEGSKA (reference sequence). V lost 5 bases, J lost 3 bases, and 4 bases lay in between. The CDR3 runs to 10 residues.

This clonotype appeared many times. The chain employs TRBV7-2 and TRBJ1-5, with D hard to call. V lost 1 base to trimming and J lost 7 bases, with 14 bases between them. Germline V gene data show CDR1 as SGHTA and CDR2 as FQGNSA. The CDR3 spans 15 residues. The CDR3 loop is CASSLDGRVWQPQHF. The CDR3 DNA reads TGTGCCAGCAGCTTAGACGGGAGGGTTTGGCAGCCCCAGCATTTT.

The rearrangement uses TRBV5-1 and TRBJ1-1; unclear D gene. Between the trimmed V and J ends, which lost 6 bases and 8 bases, there was a span of 20 bases. The CDR3 runs 14 residues. Germline assignment: CDR1 SGHRS and CDR2 YFSETQ. CDR3 sequence reads: CASNLYSEQHEAFF. As DNA, the CDR3 is TGCGCCAGCAACCTCTACTCTGAACAACACGAAGCTTTCTTT. The full variable domain, completed using reference TRBV5-1 and TRBJ1-1, is KAGVTQTPRYLIKTRGQQVTLSCSPISGHRSVSWYQQTPGQGLQFLFEYFSETQRNKGNFPGRFSGRQFSNSRSEMNVSTLELGDSALYLCASNLYSEQHEAFFGQGTRLTVV.

This clonotype showed up many times. V and J are TRBV5-1 and TRBJ2-1; a possible D gene is TRBD1 (6 bases). With 7 bases removed from V and 7 bases from J, the gap between germline ends came to 18 bases. CDR1 is SGHRS and CDR2 is YFSETQ in the germline V gene. CDR3 length: 14 residues. CDR3 amino acids: CASRATGLGNEQFF. The CDR3 nucleotides read TGCGCCAGCCGGGCGACAGGTTTGGGAAATGAGCAGTTCTTC.

This sequence joins TRBV7-2 and TRBJ2-2; maybe TRBD2 (7 bases). The CDR3 is 15 residues long. Germline V lookup: CDR1 SGHTA, CDR2 FQGNSA. V gave up 5 bases and J gave up 5 bases, with 15 bases separating them. The CDR3: CASSPGGPGTGELFF. The DNA of the CDR3 is TGTGCCAGCAGCCCGGGGGGCCCGGGTACCGGGGAGCTGTTTTTT.

This rearrangement joins TRBV7-2 to TRBJ2-2; possible D gene TRBD2, 5 bases. Per the germline V gene, CDR1 is SGHTA and CDR2 is FQGNSA. Deletions cut 5 bases from V and 6 bases from J, with 10 bases between. This CDR3 region has 13 residues. The CDR3 is CASSAGLSGELFF. The CDR3 coding sequence is TGTGCCAGCAGCGCCGGACTCTCCGGGGAGCTGTTTTTT. Looking up the rest from reference TRBV7-2 and TRBJ2-2 gives the full variable domain: GAGVSQSPSNKVTEKGKDVELRCDPISGHTALYWYRQSLGQGLEFLIYFQGNSAPDKSGLPSDRFSAERTGGSVSTLTIQRTQQEDSAVYLCASSAGLSGELFFGEGSRLTVL.

Ten or more counts support this clonotype. CDR3 DNA sequence: TGTGCCAGCAGCTTAGGGACTAGCGGGGCGAATGAGCAGTTCTTC. This gives the protein CASSLGTSGANEQFF. The V gene is TRBV7-8, the J gene TRBJ2-1; 12 bases are a match to TRBD2. This CDR3 has 15 amino acids. Per the germline V gene, CDR1 is SGHVS and CDR2 is FQNEAQ. J lost 7 bases, V lost 1 base, and 2 bases had no gene match.

This clonotype was seen ten or more times. V gene TRBV7-8 combines with J gene TRBJ2-7; D might be TRBD1 or TRBD2, each matching 5 bases. Trimming removed 5 bases from V and 1 base from J, with 9 bases in between. The germline V gene has CDR1 SGHVS and CDR2 FQNEAQ. CDR3 size: 13 residues. The CDR3 loop is CASSPGRSYEQYF. As DNA, the CDR3 is TGTGCCAGCAGCCCGGGACGGTCCTACGAGCAGTACTTC.

This clonotype was observed many times. V is TRBV20-1 and J is TRBJ1-1, with D possibly matching TRBD1 (5 bases). The germline CDR1 and CDR2 sequences are DFQATT and SNEGSKA (reference sequence). This CDR3 is 14 amino acids long. The V and J ends lost 3 bases and 2 bases respectively, with 13 bases between them. The DNA of the CDR3 is TGCAGTGCTAGGCCCGGAGGGGCAAACACTGAAGCTTTCTTT. Its protein is CSARPGGANTEAFF.

The sample holds a few counts of this clonotype. The genes are TRBV7-9 and TRBJ1-5; unclear D gene. The germline CDR1 and CDR2 sequences are SEHNR and FQNEAQ (reference sequence). V lost 3 bases and J lost 5, with 11 bases in between. CDR3 size: 14 residues. CDR3 amino acids: CASSFLDGDQPQHF. The CDR3 nucleotides are TGTGCCAGCAGCTTTTTGGACGGAGATCAGCCCCAGCATTTT.

This clonotype was found many times. The chain joins TRBV15 to TRBJ1-6; D is perhaps TRBD1 (6 bases). Germline assignment: CDR1 LNHNV and CDR2 YYDKDF (reference sequence). This CDR3 is 18 amino acids long. V shed 1 base and J shed 11 bases, with 24 bases lying between them. CDR3 loop: CATSRGGPRGTVSAPLHF. DNA of the CDR3: TGTGCCACCAGCAGAGGGGGACCCAGGGGTACGGTGTCTGCACCCCTCCACTTT.

This chain joins TRBV7-2 and TRBJ1-5; tentatively, D is TRBD1 (6 bases). There are 14 residues in the CDR3. Trimming took 0 bases from V and 4 from J, leaving 7 bases between them. Looked up from germline, CDR1 is SGHTA and CDR2 is FQGNSA. The CDR3 region has the DNA TGTGCCAGCAGCTTAGCCAGGGGAAATCAGCCCCAGCATTTT. It encodes CASSLARGNQPQHF.

This sequence joins TRBV30 and TRBJ2-7, with TRBD1 matching over 7 bases. Germline V CDR1 and CDR2: GTSNPN, SVGIG (reference sequence). The CDR3 contains 12 residues. Trimming cost V 7 bases and J 2 bases; bases outside gene matches: 5. CDR3 protein: CAFSGQPYEQYF. The CDR3 DNA is TGTGCCTTCTCGGGACAGCCCTACGAGCAGTACTTC.

This clonotype was counted at least ten times. The chain has TRBV5-1 and TRBJ2-1; 7 nucleotides align to TRBD2. CDR1 SGHRS and CDR2 YFSETQ come from the germline V gene. The CDR3 spans 15 residues. Unmatched junction bases numbered 8, after V lost 0 bases and J lost 8 bases. The CDR3 bases are TGCGCCAGCAGCTTGGTTCTGGGGGGGATCGATGAGCAGTTCTTC. Amino acid sequence: CASSLVLGGIDEQFF.

CDR3 DNA sequence: TGTGCCAGCAGTTTGCTAGCGGGGGGGGAGCAGTTCTTC. Amino acid sequence: CASSLLAGGEQFF. J is TRBJ2-1 and V is TRBV28; 12 bases fit TRBD2. Germline V CDR1 and CDR2: MDHEN, SYDVKM. V was clipped by 3 bases and J by 10 bases; unmatched bases: 1. The CDR3 runs to 13 residues. The full variable domain, in which reference TRBV28 and TRBJ2-1 provide the parts outside the CDR3, is DVKVTQSSRYLVKRTGEKVFLECVQDMDHENMFWYRQDPGLGLRLIYFSYDVKMKEKGDIPEGYSVSREKKERFSLILESASTNQTSMYLCASSLLAGGEQFFGPGTRLTVL.

This clonotype appeared a few times. The chain couples TRBV7-8 to TRBJ1-2; TRBD1 aligns across 9 bases. V was pared by 6 bases and J by 7 bases, with 21 bases of the junction left unmatched. The CDR3 has 18 amino acids. The germline gives CDR1 SGHVS, CDR2 FQNEAQ. The DNA of the CDR3 is TGTGCCAGCAGGTTAACCCGGACAGGGGTCGCACCCGGTGTTGGCTACACCTTC. As protein: CASRLTRTGVAPGVGYTF.

This clonotype turned up a few times. V and J are TRBV20-1 and TRBJ2-3; 9 nucleotides align to TRBD2. The CDR3 length is 16 residues. Germline CDR1 reads DFQATT; CDR2 reads SNEGSKA (reference sequence). V shed 3 bases, J shed 6 bases, and the junction held 13 bases outside the gene matches. The DNA of the CDR3 is TGCAGTGCTAGGACCCTTTGGCGGGGGGGCCCCGATACGCAGTATTTT. As protein: CSARTLWRGGPDTQYF.

The table lists this clonotype with a few counts. The chain employs TRBV10-3 and TRBJ2-3; D possibly matches TRBD1 or TRBD2 (6 bases each). Germline CDR1 reads ENHRY; CDR2 reads SYGVKD. The CDR3 consists of 14 residues. Between the trimmed V and J ends, which lost 6 bases and 3 bases, there was a span of 13 bases. CDR3 coding DNA: TGTGCCATCAGCGGAGGGGGAGCGACAGATACGCAGTATTTT. As protein: CAISGGGATDTQYF.